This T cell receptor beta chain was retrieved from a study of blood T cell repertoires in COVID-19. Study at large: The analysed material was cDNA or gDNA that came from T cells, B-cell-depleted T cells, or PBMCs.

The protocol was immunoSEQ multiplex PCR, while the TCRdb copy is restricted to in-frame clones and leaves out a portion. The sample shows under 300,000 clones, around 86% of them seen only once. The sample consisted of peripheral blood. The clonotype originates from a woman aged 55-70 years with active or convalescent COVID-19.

The CDR3 reads CASSGSPRGARTDTQYF. In DNA, the CDR3 is TGTGCCAGCAGCGGATCCCCCCGGGGGGCCCGCACAGATACGCAGTATTTT. J is TRBJ2-3 and V is TRBV7-3; D possibly corresponds to TRBD2 (7 bases). The CDR3 consists of 17 residues. Trimming shortened V by 5 bases and J by 1 base, and 19 bases separated the two germline ends. Germline V gene sequence: CDR1 SGHTA, CDR2 FQGTGA.